What follows describes a single TCR beta chain. Its antigen remains unidentified. The data are from a study of blood T cells in healthy people across ages. Then a second PCR, running about 6 to 12 cycles, was carried out with a sample-barcoded 5' primer and a J-beta primer mix. MiXCR was run by TCRdb on the 5' RACE reads, yielding one entry per CDR3 protein. The sample carries about 930,000 distinct CDR3 sequences, almost 30% recorded once. The V end was cut by 5 bases, the J end by 6 bases, with 10 bases between. CDR1 and CDR2 from the germline V gene are PRHDT and FYEKMQ (reference sequence). This CDR3 has 13 residues. Findings and caveats of the study: When set beside aged donors, long-lived donors presented more naive CD4+ cells and higher diversity. Estimated diversity across one million T cells was deemed an underestimate.

This same sample was also part of a study on T cells of mothers and their children. That work adds: The overlap seen between related mothers and children slightly exceeded that of unrelated pairs, though not significantly.

The sequencing sample was made of blood. V and J are TRBV13 and TRBJ1-4, with TRBD1 as a possible D gene (6 bases). This TCR was recovered from a woman aged 40 to 50 in good health. For the CDR3, the DNA is TGTGCCAGCAGCGAAGGGGGGGATGAAAAACTGTTTTTT. Translated: CASSEGGDEKLFF.